What follows are 27 T cell receptor beta chains derived from one specimen sequenced in a study of blood T cell repertoires in COVID-19 (dated by TCRdb to the early 2020s). The library was produced with the immunoSEQ multiplex PCR assay. Entries here come from immuneACCESS through TCRdb and include only in-frame sequences with V and J called. Some clones fail to appear in such tables; in the studies checked, an unresolved V gene covers under half of the shortfall, and the cause of the remainder is unknown. The sample yields approximately 280,000 clones; 85% to 90% were counted once. The ten top clones hold 1.7% of the sample. Sequencing was carried out using PBMCs or T cells enriched from blood (not recorded which). Receptors originate from a woman between 18 and 29 years old with acute COVID-19.

The chain joins TRBV3-1 (or the pseudogene TRBV3-2) to TRBJ2-7; TRBD1 aligns across 7 bases. In germline, CDR1 is LGHDT, CDR2 YNNKEL (reference sequence). V dropped 1 base and J dropped 5; count of bases not matched to a gene: 5. The CDR3 sequence is 14 residues long. The CDR3 sequence is CASSQGYRGDEQYF. Written as DNA, the CDR3 is TGTGCCAGCAGCCAAGGTTACAGGGGAGACGAGCAGTACTTC.

The chain carries TRBV5-6 and TRBJ1-1, with TRBD1 as a possible D gene (5 bases). Germline values: CDR1 SGHDT, CDR2 YYEEEE. V lost 2 bases and J lost 1, with 9 bases in between. CDR3 length: 14 residues. CDR3 residues: CASSFRARNTEAFF. The CDR3 DNA reads as TGTGCCAGCAGCTTCAGGGCGAGGAACACTGAAGCTTTCTTT.

The chain combines TRBV28 with TRBJ2-7; 9 bases align to TRBD2. V was pared by 2 bases and J by 7 bases, with 6 bases of the junction left unmatched. The CDR3 spans 14 residues. Germline CDR1 MDHEN, CDR2 SYDVKM. Here the CDR3 reads CASSLAGGPGEQYF. CDR3 in DNA: TGTGCCAGCAGTTTAGCGGGAGGGCCTGGGGAGCAGTACTTC. Using reference TRBV28 and TRBJ2-7 for the parts outside the CDR3, the full variable domain is DVKVTQSSRYLVKRTGEKVFLECVQDMDHENMFWYRQDPGLGLRLIYFSYDVKMKEKGDIPEGYSVSREKKERFSLILESASTNQTSMYLCASSLAGGPGEQYFGPGTRLTVT.

This chain joins TRBV6-9 and TRBJ1-5, with D tentatively TRBD1 (5 bases). This CDR3 region has 16 residues. Germline V gene data show CDR1 as MNHGY and CDR2 as SVAAGI. V shed 2 bases and J shed 7 bases, with 18 bases lying between them. CDR3 coding DNA: TGTGCCAGCAGTTATGTTGGCAGGGAAGATGACCAGCCCCAGCATTTT. It translates to CASSYVGREDDQPQHF.

The V and J genes are TRBV5-4 and TRBJ2-1; 10 nucleotides align to TRBD2. Germline V gene lookup returns CDR1 SGHNT and CDR2 YYREEE (reference sequence). This CDR3 spans 16 amino acids. V lost 0 bases to trimming and J lost 8 bases; unmatched junction nucleotides: 8. DNA for the CDR3: TGTGCCAGCAGCTTGGTGCGAGCGGGAGGGCTCTATGAGCAGTTCTTC. It translates to CASSLVRAGGLYEQFF.

V usage is TRBV6-4 and J usage is TRBJ2-5, with TRBD1 matching over 9 bases. The J segment lost 4 bases and the V segment lost 7 bases, leaving 7 bases of the junction unmatched. The germline V gene has CDR1 MRHNA and CDR2 SNTAGT. This CDR3 has 14 amino acids. Here the CDR3 DNA reads TGTGCCAGCAACAGGGGACAGGGAAGAGAGACCCAGTACTTC. Amino acids: CASNRGQGRETQYF.

This rearrangement joins TRBV5-1 to TRBJ2-2, with a tentative D call TRBD2 (5 bases). The CDR3 extends over 16 amino acids. The V end lost 0 bases, the J end lost 7 bases, and 16 bases lay between the germline ends. The germline gives CDR1 SGHRS, CDR2 YFSETQ. CDR3 loop: CASSLAVLALGGELFF. CDR3 nucleotide sequence: TGCGCCAGCAGCTTGGCCGTCCTAGCACTCGGCGGGGAGCTGTTTTTT.

The rearrangement joins TRBV20-1 to TRBJ2-1; D unclear. The germline V gene has CDR1 DFQATT and CDR2 SNEGSKA (reference sequence). This CDR3 spans 10 amino acids. The V gene lost 4 bases and the J gene lost 6 bases, with 4 bases spanning the gap. The CDR3 region has the DNA TGCAGTGCTATCAGCAATGAGCAGTTCTTC. This codes for CSAISNEQFF.

The gene calls are TRBV13 and TRBJ2-1; 8 nucleotides align to TRBD1. The V gene end was trimmed by 0 bases and the J gene end by 9 bases; junction bases not matched to a gene: 4. Per the germline V gene, CDR1 is PRHDT and CDR2 is FYEKMQ (reference sequence). The CDR3 consists of 14 residues. The CDR3 reads CASSLGQGAGEQFF. CDR3 sequence (DNA): TGTGCCAGCAGCTTAGGGCAGGGGGCAGGTGAGCAGTTCTTC.

The chain links TRBV18 to TRBJ2-7, with 8 bases lining up with TRBD1. The CDR3 loop spans 15 amino acids. The J segment lost 3 bases and the V segment lost 6 bases, leaving 10 bases of the junction unmatched. Germline V gene sequence: CDR1 KGHSH, CDR2 LQKENI. CDR3 coding DNA: TGTGCCAGCTCCCCGCGGGACAGGTACGACTACGAGCAGTACTTC. Protein sequence: CASSPRDRYDYEQYF.

V gene TRBV5-1 combines with J gene TRBJ2-1, with TRBD2 matching 10 bases. V gave up 2 bases and J gave up 7 bases; unmatched junction bases: 6. Germline V CDR1 and CDR2: SGHRS, YFSETQ. The CDR3 runs 15 residues. CDR3 coding DNA: TGCGCCAGCAGCTTCTTAAGCGGGAGGGGAAATGAGCAGTTCTTC. The encoded protein is CASSFLSGRGNEQFF. Based on the CDR3 plus reference TRBV5-1 and TRBJ2-1, the full variable domain is KAGVTQTPRYLIKTRGQQVTLSCSPISGHRSVSWYQQTPGQGLQFLFEYFSETQRNKGNFPGRFSGRQFSNSRSEMNVSTLELGDSALYLCASSFLSGRGNEQFFGPGTRLTVL.

The chain joins TRBV7-9 to TRBJ2-2; D is ambiguous. The CDR3 contains 15 residues. V dropped 2 bases and J dropped 7 bases, with 14 bases sitting between them. Germline CDR1 is SEHNR and CDR2 is FQNEAQ (reference sequence). The CDR3 here is CASSLTRAAIGELFF. The CDR3 DNA reads as TGTGCCAGCAGCTTAACCCGCGCCGCAATCGGGGAGCTGTTTTTT.

The chain carries TRBV4-1 and TRBJ2-1; TRBD2 agrees at 11 bases. V shed 2 bases, J shed 3 bases, and the junction held 3 bases outside the gene matches. The germline gives CDR1 MGHRA, CDR2 YSYEKL. The CDR3 is 16 amino acids. CDR3 DNA: TGCGCCAGCAGCCAATTGGGACTAGCGGTCTACAATGAGCAGTTCTTC. It codes for CASSQLGLAVYNEQFF.

The rearrangement uses TRBV15 and TRBJ2-2; 7 nucleotides agree with TRBD1. Germline CDR1 LNHNV, CDR2 YYDKDF (reference sequence). The CDR3 has 15 amino acids. The J segment lost 7 bases and the V segment lost 3 bases, leaving 8 bases of the junction unmatched. This CDR3 is CATSRADREVGELFF. CDR3 nucleotide sequence: TGTGCCACCAGCAGGGCCGACAGGGAAGTCGGGGAGCTGTTTTTT.

This clone has only one observation. The V gene is TRBV28, the J gene TRBJ2-7; D is possibly TRBD2 (6 bases). The length of the CDR3 is 14 residues. Germline assignment: CDR1 MDHEN and CDR2 SYDVKM. V was pared by 4 bases and J by 0 bases, with 10 bases between. The CDR3 sequence: CASSYTTSSYEQYF. The CDR3 DNA reads TGTGCCAGCAGTTACACGACTAGCTCCTACGAGCAGTACTTC. The full variable domain, its missing parts supplied by reference TRBV28 and TRBJ2-7, is DVKVTQSSRYLVKRTGEKVFLECVQDMDHENMFWYRQDPGLGLRLIYFSYDVKMKEKGDIPEGYSVSREKKERFSLILESASTNQTSMYLCASSYTTSSYEQYFGPGTRLTVT.

Only one count was recorded for this clone. The chain is built from TRBV27 and TRBJ1-5; a weak D match, TRBD1 (5 bases). From germline, CDR1 is MNHEY and CDR2 SMNVEV (reference sequence). V lost 5 bases and J lost 3, with 11 bases in between. The CDR3 is made up of 14 amino acids. The CDR3, as DNA: TGTGCCAGCAGTCGAGACAGCCCCAATCAGCCCCAGCATTTT. It specifies CASSRDSPNQPQHF.

V gene TRBV7-8 combines with J gene TRBJ2-1, with 11 bases matching TRBD2. The CDR3 loop spans 16 amino acids. The germline CDR1 and CDR2 sequences are SGHVS and FQNEAQ. With V trimmed by 5 bases and J by 7 bases, 10 bases remained unmatched. DNA of the CDR3: TGTGCCAGCAGCGCACAAACTAGCGGGAGAGTGAATGAGCAGTTCTTC. It yields the protein CASSAQTSGRVNEQFF.

CDR3 DNA: TGTGCCAGCAGTTTATCTAGCGAGAAGCAGTATTTT. Its translation is CASSLSSEKQYF. The chain has TRBV28 and TRBJ2-3, with a tentative D call TRBD2 (6 bases). Germline assignment: CDR1 MDHEN and CDR2 SYDVKM. The CDR3 contains 12 residues. Trimming cost V 1 base and J 11 bases, with 10 bases left between them. Together with reference TRBV28 and TRBJ2-3, the CDR3 gives the full variable domain: DVKVTQSSRYLVKRTGEKVFLECVQDMDHENMFWYRQDPGLGLRLIYFSYDVKMKEKGDIPEGYSVSREKKERFSLILESASTNQTSMYLCASSLSSEKQYFGPGTRLTVL.

V gene TRBV2 combines with J gene TRBJ1-6; D is perhaps TRBD1 (5 bases). Germline values: CDR1 SNHLY, CDR2 FYNNEI. The CDR3 runs 12 residues. The ends were cut back, 7 bases at V and 11 bases at J, with 12 bases in the middle. CDR3 residues: CASKEGSAPLHF. CDR3 nucleotide sequence: TGTGCCAGCAAGGAGGGGTCGGCACCCCTCCACTTT.

This clone was found once. The rearrangement joins TRBV18 to TRBJ1-1, with 9 bases that match TRBD1. CDR3 length: 17 amino acids. Trimming at V came to 5 bases and at J to 2 bases, leaving 12 bases not matched to a gene. Germline CDR1 KGHSH, CDR2 LQKENI. CDR3 protein: CASSWWPQGARNTEAFF. CDR3 in DNA: TGTGCCAGCTCATGGTGGCCACAGGGGGCCCGAAACACTGAAGCTTTCTTT. Full variable domain (rest looked up from reference TRBV18 and TRBJ1-1): NAGVMQNPRHLVRRRGQEARLRCSPMKGHSHVYWYRQLPEEGLKFMVYLQKENIIDESGMPKERFSAEFPKEGPSILRIQQVVRGDSAAYFCASSWWPQGARNTEAFFGQGTRLTVV.

The genes are TRBV12-3 or TRBV12-4 and TRBJ1-1; D is perhaps TRBD1 (6 bases). Trimming cost V 4 bases and J 5 bases, with 11 bases left between them. The CDR3 is made up of 13 amino acids. The CDR3 nucleotides are TGTGCCAGCAGTTCCTCAGGGGTGACTGAAGCTTTCTTT. This codes for CASSSSGVTEAFF.

This rearrangement joins TRBV3-1 (or the pseudogene TRBV3-2) to TRBJ2-1; D perhaps matches TRBD2 (6 bases). Trimming cost V 4 bases and J 5 bases, with 15 bases left between them. The CDR3 sequence is 15 residues long. CDR1 is LGHDT, CDR2 YNNKEL, per germline (reference sequence). Here the CDR3 reads CASSPGGSYDNEQFF. The CDR3 bases are TGTGCCAGCAGCCCAGGAGGGTCCTACGACAATGAGCAGTTCTTC.

The chain recombines TRBV12-3 or TRBV12-4 with TRBJ1-1; D is possibly TRBD1 (6 bases). CDR3 length equals 12 residues. Deletions cut 5 bases from V and 7 bases from J, with 11 bases between. The CDR3 reads CASSAQGFEAFF. CDR3 bases: TGTGCCAGCAGTGCCCAGGGGTTTGAAGCTTTCTTT.

This clone was seen a few times. The chain has TRBV9 and TRBJ2-1; 8 bases are a match to TRBD1. With V trimmed by 2 bases and J by 6 bases, 13 bases remained unmatched. CDR3 size: 17 residues. CDR1 is SGDLS and CDR2 is YYNGEE in the germline V gene. DNA for the CDR3: TGTGCCAGCAGCGTCCGTAGAGGTTGGACAGGGTTCAATGAGCAGTTCTTC. Its translation: CASSVRRGWTGFNEQFF.

The chain links TRBV3-1 (or the pseudogene TRBV3-2) to TRBJ1-4; 9 nucleotides match TRBD1. This CDR3 spans 17 amino acids. CDR1 is LGHDT and CDR2 is YNNKEL in the germline V gene (reference sequence). V was clipped by 0 bases and J by 4 bases; unmatched bases: 6. This chain's CDR3 is CASSQDGGQGFNEKLFF. The CDR3 DNA reads as TGTGCCAGCAGCCAAGATGGAGGACAGGGGTTTAATGAAAAACTGTTTTTT.

The chain joins TRBV27 to TRBJ2-4; 8 nucleotides match TRBD2. J lost 7 bases, V lost 3 bases, and 5 bases had no gene match. This CDR3 has 14 residues. CDR1 MNHEY and CDR2 SMNVEV come from the germline V gene (reference sequence). The CDR3 sequence: CASSFLPSGNIQYF. In DNA, the CDR3 is TGTGCCAGCAGTTTCCTTCCTAGCGGGAACATTCAGTACTTC.

V usage is TRBV4-3 and J usage is TRBJ2-3, with 11 bases that match TRBD2. The CDR3 runs to 16 residues. Looked up from germline, CDR1 is LGHNA and CDR2 is YSLEER. V shed 4 bases, J shed 6 bases, and the junction held 9 bases outside the gene matches. Here the CDR3 DNA reads TGCGCCAGCAGCCGCAAACTAGCGGGAGTTTCGGATACGCAGTATTTT. Its protein product is CASSRKLAGVSDTQYF.